A selection of T cell receptor beta chains follows, all from one sample in a study of CD8 T cells in Susac syndrome. MiXCR, run by TCRdb on the immunoSEQ multiplex PCR reads, gives a single entry per CDR3 protein. The top ten clones hold about 0.5% of a sample with tens of thousands of distinct CDR3 sequences, roughly 94% of them seen once. Sequenced sample: CD8+ T cells from PBMCs. Every receptor here comes from a human donor with Susac syndrome. The CDR3 runs from the conserved cysteine through the conserved F or W. A D gene is named only where the DNA matches it firmly. Size is stated for part of the rows, as once, few or many counts, or as a class when the clone is expanded.

V,D,J,size,DNA,CDR3
TRBV9,-,TRBJ2-2,few,TGTGCCAGTACAAGGGGGAACACCGGGGAGCTGTTTTTT,CASTRGNTGELFF
TRBV13,-,TRBJ2-5,-,TGTGCCAGCAGCCCGGACGGTCAAGAGACCCAGTACTTC,CASSPDGQETQYF
TRBV7-9,-,TRBJ1-2,-,TGTGCCAGCAGCCCGCCGGCAAATGGCTACACCTTC,CASSPPANGYTF
TRBV12-3/TRBV12-4,TRBD1,TRBJ1-2,once,TGTGCCAGCAGCCCCGGACAGGTTCGTTATGGCTACACCTTC,CASSPGQVRYGYTF
TRBV7-2,-,TRBJ2-7,-,TGTGCCAGCAGCTCGCCCGACCAATTGACCTACGAGCAGTACTTC,CASSSPDQLTYEQYF
TRBV30,-,TRBJ2-7,-,TGTGCCTGGAGTTGGGCTAGGAACTACGAGCAGTACTTC,CAWSWARNYEQYF
TRBV20-1,TRBD1,TRBJ1-5,-,TGCAGTGCTAGAGACCGATCCGACAGGGGTAGCAATCAGCCCCAGCATTTT,CSARDRSDRGSNQPQHF
TRBV20-1,-,TRBJ1-5,-,TGCAGTGCTAGCCGGGTGAGCTGGGGCAATCAGCCCCAGCATTTT,CSASRVSWGNQPQHF
TRBV11-2,TRBD1,TRBJ1-1,-,TGTGCCAGCAGCCCGGGGGACAGGGCCTACACTGAAGCTTTCTTT,CASSPGDRAYTEAFF
TRBV5-6,-,TRBJ2-7,-,TGTGCCAGCATCTCACCGGGACGGGCCTACGAGCAGTACTTC,CASISPGRAYEQYF
TRBV28,-,TRBJ1-5,once,TGTGCCAGCAGTGGGCCCACAGGGTACGGGCGGGATGGCAATCAGCCCCAGCATTTT,CASSGPTGYGRDGNQPQHF
TRBV10-3,-,TRBJ2-7,-,TGTGCCATCAGTGAGTCAGGCGGAGAGGCCCCCTACGAGCAGTACTTC,CAISESGGEAPYEQYF
TRBV5-1,-,TRBJ1-2,-,TGCGCCAGCAGCTGGGACTGGGGCTATGGCTACACCTTC,CASSWDWGYGYTF
TRBV29-1,-,TRBJ2-7,-,TGCAGCGCCGGGGGCGAAAGCTCCTACGAGCAGTACTTC,CSAGGESSYEQYF
TRBV12-3/TRBV12-4,-,TRBJ1-2,-,TGTGCCAGCAGCCCGGGTAGGGACTATGGCTACACCTTC,CASSPGRDYGYTF
TRBV29-1,-,TRBJ1-2,few,TGCAGCGTTGAGGGCAGAGACTATGGCTACACCTTC,CSVEGRDYGYTF
TRBV10-3,-,TRBJ2-3,-,TGTGCCATCATCGGGGACAGCACAGATACGCAGTATTTT,CAIIGDSTDTQYF
TRBV20-1,-,TRBJ1-6,-,TGCAGTGCTAAGAGTGCGGCACCATATAATTCACCCCTCCACTTT,CSAKSAAPYNSPLHF
TRBV5-6,TRBD1,TRBJ2-7,-,TGTGCCAGCAGCTTGGGGGGACAGGGGCACTACGAGCAGTACTTC,CASSLGGQGHYEQYF
TRBV2,-,TRBJ1-5,-,TGTGCCAGCCTCGGGGAAGGGCTCAATCAGCCCCAGCATTTT,CASLGEGLNQPQHF
TRBV6-2/TRBV6-3,-,TRBJ2-2,-,TGTGCCAGCAGTTACAGACTAGAGACCGGGGAGCTGTTTTTT,CASSYRLETGELFF
TRBV3-1,-,TRBJ1-4,-,TGTGCCAGCAGCCAGGACATAAGGGAAAAACTGTTTTTT,CASSQDIREKLFF
TRBV7-9,TRBD2,TRBJ2-1,-,TGTGCCAGCAGCCACCTAGCGGGGGGATCTCTTGAGCAGTTCTTC,CASSHLAGGSLEQFF
TRBV28,-,TRBJ2-7,-,TGTGCCAGCAGTAAAAGCTCCTACGAGCAGTACTTC,CASSKSSYEQYF
TRBV14,-,TRBJ2-5,once,TGTGCCAGCAGCCAAGAGCCAGCCGAGACCCAGTACTTC,CASSQEPAETQYF
TRBV6-6,TRBD2,TRBJ2-7,-,TGTGCCAGCAGTTACTCGAACCCTAGCGGCTACGAGCAGTACTTC,CASSYSNPSGYEQYF
TRBV15,-,TRBJ2-1,-,TGTGCCACCAGTAAGGACAGACACAATGAGCAGTTCTTC,CATSKDRHNEQFF
TRBV3-1,TRBD1,TRBJ1-1,-,TGTGCCAGCAGCGAGGGACAGGGGATTAGGGACACTGAAGCTTTCTTT,CASSEGQGIRDTEAFF
TRBV29-1,-,TRBJ2-5,once,TGCAGCGTGGGTGCCCGGACACCACGTCGGGAGACCCAGTACTTC,CSVGARTPRRETQYF
TRBV25-1,-,TRBJ1-1,-,TGTGCCAGCAGTGATTATAGGGTGCACACTGAAGCTTTCTTT,CASSDYRVHTEAFF
TRBV11-3,-,TRBJ2-1,-,TGTGCCAGCAGACTAGGCGGGGGCCCAATCCATGAGCAGTTCTTC,CASRLGGGPIHEQFF
TRBV15,-,TRBJ2-2,once,TGTGCCACCAGCAGAGTCCCCTCCACCGGGGAGCTGTTTTTT,CATSRVPSTGELFF
TRBV3-1,TRBD2,TRBJ2-1,-,TGTGCCAGCAGCCAATTCCTAGCGGGGGGCAATGAGCAGTTCTTC,CASSQFLAGGNEQFF
TRBV27,-,TRBJ2-7,-,TGTGCCAGCAGCCGTGGAGGGGGCACCTACGAGCAGTACTTC,CASSRGGGTYEQYF
TRBV5-5,TRBD2,TRBJ2-1,few,TGTGCCAGCAGCTTGGGGCTAGCGGGGGTGAATGAGCAGTTCTTC,CASSLGLAGVNEQFF
TRBV15,TRBD1,TRBJ1-5,once,TGTGCCACCAGCGGGGACAGGGGGTTCAATCAGCCCCAGCATTTT,CATSGDRGFNQPQHF
TRBV12-3/TRBV12-4,TRBD2,TRBJ2-3,-,TGTGCCAGCAGCCGGTTTCCCGGGACTAGCGGGACTAGTACAGATACGCAGTATTTT,CASSRFPGTSGTSTDTQYF
TRBV5-1,-,TRBJ2-5,-,TGCGCCAGCAGCTTGGCTAGGACAGACCAAGAGACCCAGTACTTC,CASSLARTDQETQYF
TRBV12-3/TRBV12-4,TRBD1,TRBJ1-2,-,TGTGCCAGCAGTTTTTGGGACAGGGTCGACTATGGCTACACCTTC,CASSFWDRVDYGYTF
TRBV6-5,-,TRBJ1-6,-,TGTGCCAGCAGTTACGCGTCAGGGCCCCACTTT,CASSYASGPHF
TRBV13,-,TRBJ2-1,-,TGTGCCAGCAGCTTAGGGGGTCGACTATTGAACCCCTACAATGAGCAGTTCTTC,CASSLGGRLLNPYNEQFF
TRBV20-1,-,TRBJ1-6,-,TGCAGTGCTAGGGCCCTCTTGGCGGCCGATTCACCCCTCCACTTT,CSARALLAADSPLHF